The rows below give T cell receptor beta chains drawn from one sample of a study of somatic mutations in cytotoxic T cells in rheumatoid arthritis. Generated by immunoSEQ multiplex PCR, the TCRdb table keeps only in-frame clones and is missing some. The sample yields about 20,000 clones, 75% to 90% seen once. The sample taken for sequencing was CD8+ T cells sorted from blood. Receptors were obtained from a woman aged 40-49 years with rheumatoid arthritis. Each CDR3 is given with its conserved first and last residue. D genes are given only for firm matches. Size is omitted from some rows. Given values are once, few, many or a class for expanded clones.

j_gene: TRBJ2-1; v_gene: TRBV7-9; d_gene: -; abundance: -; CDR3nt: TGTGCCAGCAGCTTAGTTGTTGACAGGAGAGCGTCCCATTACAATGAGCAGTTCTTC; CDR3aa: CASSLVVDRRASHYNEQFF
j_gene: TRBJ1-2; v_gene: TRBV27; d_gene: -; abundance: -; CDR3nt: TGTGCCAGCAGTTTGTCGGCTAACTATGGCTACACCTTC; CDR3aa: CASSLSANYGYTF
j_gene: TRBJ2-7; v_gene: TRBV6-1; d_gene: -; abundance: -; CDR3nt: TGTGCCTACTCGGGGTACTCCTACGAGCAGTACTTC; CDR3aa: CAYSGYSYEQYF
j_gene: TRBJ2-1; v_gene: TRBV13; d_gene: -; abundance: -; CDR3nt: TGTGCCAGCAGCGGAAGGGACATTAGCTCCTACAATGAGCAGTTCTTC; CDR3aa: CASSGRDISSYNEQFF
j_gene: TRBJ2-7; v_gene: TRBV27; d_gene: -; abundance: -; CDR3nt: TGTGCCAGCAGTTCCGGTGGTAGCTACGAGCAGTACTTC; CDR3aa: CASSSGGSYEQYF
j_gene: TRBJ2-7; v_gene: TRBV19; d_gene: TRBD2; abundance: -; CDR3nt: TGTGCCAGTAGTATAGCTGGCGGGGGGTTCTACGAGCAGTACTTC; CDR3aa: CASSIAGGGFYEQYF
j_gene: TRBJ1-2; v_gene: TRBV2; d_gene: -; abundance: -; CDR3nt: TGTGCCAGCAGTGGAGGGGGCTATGGCTACACCTTC; CDR3aa: CASSGGGYGYTF
j_gene: TRBJ2-3; v_gene: TRBV7-3; d_gene: -; abundance: -; CDR3nt: TGTGCCAGCAGCAGGGGTGCGCTCGCTACGCAGTATTTT; CDR3aa: CASSRGALATQYF
j_gene: TRBJ2-5; v_gene: TRBV7-6; d_gene: -; abundance: -; CDR3nt: TGTGCCAGCAGCTTTGGAGCCTACCAAGAGACCCAGTACTTC; CDR3aa: CASSFGAYQETQYF
j_gene: TRBJ1-5; v_gene: TRBV7-6; d_gene: -; abundance: -; CDR3nt: TGTGCCAGCAGCTTCGACAAGAATCAGCCCCAGCATTTT; CDR3aa: CASSFDKNQPQHF
j_gene: TRBJ2-1; v_gene: TRBV27; d_gene: TRBD1; abundance: -; CDR3nt: TGTGCCAGCACCCGGGACAGGGGGAATGAGCAGTTCTTC; CDR3aa: CASTRDRGNEQFF
j_gene: TRBJ1-5; v_gene: TRBV6-5; d_gene: -; abundance: -; CDR3nt: TGTGCCAGCAGTCCCCTCGCGGGTCAGCCCCAGCATTTT; CDR3aa: CASSPLAGQPQHF
j_gene: TRBJ2-5; v_gene: TRBV2; d_gene: -; abundance: -; CDR3nt: TGTGCCAGCCTCGGAGAGTCGCAAGAGACCCAGTACTTC; CDR3aa: CASLGESQETQYF
j_gene: TRBJ2-7; v_gene: TRBV5-4; d_gene: -; abundance: -; CDR3nt: TGTGCCAGCAGCTCCACGGGGGATCTTATATTCTACGAGCAGTACTTC; CDR3aa: CASSSTGDLIFYEQYF
j_gene: TRBJ2-1; v_gene: TRBV5-4; d_gene: -; abundance: -; CDR3nt: TGTGCCAGCAGCGAACGGACTGGGAAGAATGAGCAGTTCTTC; CDR3aa: CASSERTGKNEQFF
j_gene: TRBJ2-1; v_gene: TRBV7-9; d_gene: TRBD1; abundance: once; CDR3nt: TGTGCCAGCAGCCCCCGACAGGGTTTAGCCTACAATGAGCAGTTCTTC; CDR3aa: CASSPRQGLAYNEQFF
j_gene: TRBJ2-7; v_gene: TRBV9; d_gene: -; abundance: once; CDR3nt: TGTGCCAGCAGCGTAGGTGTGGACACTTACGAGCAGTACTTC; CDR3aa: CASSVGVDTYEQYF
j_gene: TRBJ2-2; v_gene: TRBV6-5; d_gene: TRBD2; abundance: -; CDR3nt: TGTGCCAGCAGTTACGGAGCGGGATCAACCGGGGAGCTGTTTTTT; CDR3aa: CASSYGAGSTGELFF
j_gene: TRBJ1-2; v_gene: TRBV29-1; d_gene: -; abundance: few; CDR3nt: TGCAGCGTTCCCCGGACGGCCGGAGGCGCTAACTATGGCTACACCTTC; CDR3aa: CSVPRTAGGANYGYTF
j_gene: TRBJ2-1; v_gene: TRBV9; d_gene: TRBD1; abundance: -; CDR3nt: TGTGCCAGCAGCGATACGGGGCCTCAGGGGGATGAGCAGTTCTTC; CDR3aa: CASSDTGPQGDEQFF
j_gene: TRBJ2-7; v_gene: TRBV4-2; d_gene: -; abundance: -; CDR3nt: TGTGCCAGCAGCCAGGAGGGGGGGCCCTACGAGCAGTACTTC; CDR3aa: CASSQEGGPYEQYF
j_gene: TRBJ2-7; v_gene: TRBV6-5; d_gene: TRBD1; abundance: -; CDR3nt: TGTGCCAGCAACCCGAGACAGGGGCAGGAAGAGCAGTACTTC; CDR3aa: CASNPRQGQEEQYF
j_gene: TRBJ1-2; v_gene: TRBV6-5; d_gene: -; abundance: few; CDR3nt: TGTGCCAGCAGTTTCAGTAGCAGCTATGGCTACACCTTC; CDR3aa: CASSFSSSYGYTF